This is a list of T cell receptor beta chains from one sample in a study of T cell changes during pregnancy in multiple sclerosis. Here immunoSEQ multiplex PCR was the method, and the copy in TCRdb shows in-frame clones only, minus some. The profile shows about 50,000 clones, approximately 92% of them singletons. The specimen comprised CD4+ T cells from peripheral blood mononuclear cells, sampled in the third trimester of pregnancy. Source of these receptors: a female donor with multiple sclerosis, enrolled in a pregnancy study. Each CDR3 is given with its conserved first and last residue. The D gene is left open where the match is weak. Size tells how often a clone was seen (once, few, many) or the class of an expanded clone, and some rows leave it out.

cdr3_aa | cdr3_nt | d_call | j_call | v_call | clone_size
CASSATGSKGYTF | TGTGCCAGCAGCGCGACAGGGAGTAAGGGCTACACCTTC | TRBD1 | TRBJ1-2 | TRBV11-2 | -
CASSPIRPAGAPYEQYF | TGTGCCAGCTCACCCATTCGTCCAGCGGGGGCCCCCTACGAGCAGTACTTC | TRBD2 | TRBJ2-7 | TRBV18 | -
CASSPEVGLPGELFF | TGTGCCAGCTCACCAGAAGTGGGCCTCCCCGGGGAGCTGTTTTTT | - | TRBJ2-2 | TRBV18 | once
CASRARVTKNIQYF | TGTGCCAGCAGGGCCAGGGTAACCAAAAACATTCAGTACTTC | - | TRBJ2-4 | TRBV2 | -
CASSGVTGNSPLHF | TGTGCCAGCAGCGGTGTGACAGGGAATTCACCCCTCCACTTT | TRBD1 | TRBJ1-6 | TRBV9 | -
CASSMNPRGEQYF | TGTGCCAGTAGTATGAATCCCAGGGGCGAGCAGTACTTC | - | TRBJ2-7 | TRBV19 | -
CASSLKPDSYEQYF | TGTGCCAGCAGCTTAAAGCCCGACTCCTACGAGCAGTACTTC | - | TRBJ2-7 | TRBV7-9 | -
CASRPPGQYGYTF | TGTGCCAGCAGGCCACCGGGACAGTATGGCTACACCTTC | TRBD1 | TRBJ1-2 | TRBV2 | -
CASSPDMNTGELFF | TGTGCCAGCTCACCGGACATGAACACCGGGGAGCTGTTTTTT | - | TRBJ2-2 | TRBV18 | -
CAWTSGGSDTQYF | TGTGCCTGGACAAGCGGGGGGTCGGATACGCAGTATTTT | TRBD2 | TRBJ2-3 | TRBV30 | -
CASSPGQGAIYTEAFF | TGTGCCAGCAGCCCTGGACAGGGGGCGATTTACACTGAAGCTTTCTTT | TRBD1 | TRBJ1-1 | TRBV5-4 | -
CASSVGVAGPYQETQYF | TGTGCCAGCAGCGTAGGGGTAGCGGGGCCGTACCAAGAGACCCAGTACTTC | TRBD2 | TRBJ2-5 | TRBV9 | -
CASSPRGDFNQPQHF | TGTGCCAGCTCACCCCGGGGGGACTTCAATCAGCCCCAGCATTTT | - | TRBJ1-5 | TRBV18 | -
CASSLSRTGQETQYF | TGTGCCAGCAGCTTAAGCAGGACAGGACAAGAGACCCAGTACTTC | TRBD1 | TRBJ2-5 | TRBV7-9 | -
CASSGPGQGAKLYGYTF | TGTGCCAGCTCGGGACCGGGACAGGGTGCAAAGCTTTATGGCTACACCTTC | TRBD1 | TRBJ1-2 | TRBV9 | -
CASSIAGGAQETQYF | TGTGCCAGTAGTATAGCTGGCGGAGCACAAGAGACCCAGTACTTC | - | TRBJ2-5 | TRBV19 | -
CASSLAGLASSYEQYF | TGTGCCAGCAGCTTAGCGGGACTAGCCAGCTCCTACGAGCAGTACTTC | TRBD2 | TRBJ2-7 | TRBV7-2 | once
CASSANRNSNQPQHF | TGTGCCAGCAGCGCAAACAGGAATAGCAATCAGCCCCAGCATTTT | - | TRBJ1-5 | TRBV27 | -
CASGLKLAGAYNEQFF | TGTGCTAGTGGCCTCAAACTAGCGGGAGCTTACAATGAGCAGTTCTTC | TRBD2 | TRBJ2-1 | TRBV12-5 | -
CASSLASTSGGTDTQYF | TGTGCCAGCAGCTTGGCCTCGACTAGCGGGGGGACAGATACGCAGTATTTT | TRBD2 | TRBJ2-3 | TRBV5-4 | -
CASSPGHIQYF | TGTGCCAGCAGCCCAGGCCACATTCAGTACTTC | - | TRBJ2-4 | TRBV7-2 | -
CASSYRLDRDYGYTF | TGTGCCAGCAGTTACCGACTAGACAGGGACTATGGCTACACCTTC | TRBD1 | TRBJ1-2 | TRBV6-5 | -
CSVGTGLVHGYTF | TGCAGCGTGGGGACAGGGCTGGTCCATGGCTACACCTTC | TRBD1 | TRBJ1-2 | TRBV29-1 | -
CASTKGGAQMNTEAFF | TGTGCCAGCACCAAAGGAGGGGCGCAGATGAACACTGAAGCTTTCTTT | - | TRBJ1-1 | TRBV2 | -
CATIGSSYEQYF | TGTGCCACCATCGGGAGTTCCTACGAGCAGTACTTC | - | TRBJ2-7 | TRBV6-5 | -
CASSFRGNTEAFF | TGTGCCAGCAGCTTTCGCGGAAACACTGAAGCTTTCTTT | - | TRBJ1-1 | TRBV7-9 | -
CASSPRWTSGLLGTGELFF | TGTGCCAGCAGCCCCCGTTGGACTAGCGGTCTTCTGGGGACCGGGGAGCTGTTTTTT | TRBD2 | TRBJ2-2 | TRBV7-3 | -
CASSDRDRGNTEAFF | TGTGCCAGCAGCGACAGGGACAGGGGGAACACTGAAGCTTTCTTT | TRBD1 | TRBJ1-1 | TRBV7-3 | -
CASSDYRASTDTQYF | TGTGCCAGCAGCGACTACAGGGCGAGCACAGATACGCAGTATTTT | - | TRBJ2-3 | TRBV7-2 | -
CAISPSTGRTEAFF | TGTGCCATCAGTCCTTCGACAGGGAGGACTGAAGCTTTCTTT | TRBD1 | TRBJ1-1 | TRBV10-3 | once
CASSFWLWNTEAFF | TGTGCCAGCAGCTTCTGGCTTTGGAACACTGAAGCTTTCTTT | - | TRBJ1-1 | TRBV12-1 | -
CASSFGDTQYF | TGTGCCAGCAGCTTCGGAGATACGCAGTATTTT | - | TRBJ2-3 | TRBV7-9 | once
CASSLSGITLGTEAFF | TGTGCCAGCAGCTTATCCGGGATCACATTGGGGACTGAAGCTTTCTTT | - | TRBJ1-1 | TRBV7-2 | -
CASSQLGGGALRDQPQHF | TGTGCCAGCTCACAGCTCGGGGGAGGGGCGTTGAGGGATCAGCCCCAGCATTTT | - | TRBJ1-5 | TRBV18 | -
CASSVVVRGEQFF | TGTGCCAGCAGCGTAGTGGTTCGCGGTGAGCAGTTCTTC | - | TRBJ2-1 | TRBV9 | -
CSASDRYEQYF | TGCAGTGCTTCCGACAGATACGAGCAGTACTTC | - | TRBJ2-7 | TRBV20-1 | -
CAISEGQVSNEKLFF | TGTGCCATCAGTGAAGGACAGGTATCTAATGAAAAACTGTTTTTT | TRBD1 | TRBJ1-4 | TRBV10-3 | -
CASSPSFNSGPLYEQYF | TGTGCCAGCAGCCCTTCGTTTAATAGCGGTCCCCTGTACGAGCAGTACTTC | - | TRBJ2-7 | TRBV9 | -
CASSVGASTDTQYF | TGTGCCAGCAGCGTAGGGGCTAGCACAGATACGCAGTATTTT | - | TRBJ2-3 | TRBV9 | -
CASSAAGVYGYTF | TGTGCCAGCAGCGCGGCGGGCGTTTATGGCTACACCTTC | - | TRBJ1-2 | TRBV7-6 | -
CASSFKGSGANVLTF | TGTGCCAGCTCATTTAAGGGGTCTGGGGCCAACGTCCTGACTTTC | - | TRBJ2-6 | TRBV18 | -
CASSVSGRGKTYEQYF | TGTGCCAGTAGTGTAAGTGGGCGGGGGAAGACCTACGAGCAGTACTTC | TRBD2 | TRBJ2-7 | TRBV19 | -